This is a list of T cell receptor beta chains from one sample in a study of cytomegalovirus exposure and HLA in healthy donors. Clones were read by immunoSEQ multiplex PCR, and TCRdb kept only the in-frame ones, dropping some. Among roughly 70,000 clones, 74% were seen once, and the ten largest hold 11%. The sequenced sample consisted of PBMCs. Receptors were obtained from a human donor in good health. CDR3s leave out the opening cysteine and the closing phenylalanine or tryptophan. The D gene is left open where the match is weak.

d_call v_call cdr3_aa
. TRBV18 ASSPRTDYEQY
. TRBV19 ASTLRPGSNTEAF
. TRBV6-5 ASSYGLGGYT
. TRBV13 ASSLESSEYEQY
TRBD1 TRBV5-1 ASSLGAGQETYEQY
TRBD1 TRBV11-3 ASSLVSGGNEQF
TRBD2 TRBV6-5 ASSYGEGREQY
. TRBV27 ASSFRESRGYT
. TRBV6-1 ASSGERESNQPQH
TRBD2 TRBV30 AWSVGGGPTEQY
. TRBV6-1 ASHPAVYQETQY
. TRBV5-1 ASSYGSQETQY
TRBD1 TRBV28 ASSTGGQHHEQY
TRBD2 TRBV11-3 ASSFPGLGYNEQF
TRBD1 TRBV15 ATSDTGGLLEQF
. TRBV19 ASRTGTSTGNTIY
. TRBV6-1 ASSRGATYEQY
. TRBV7-9 ASPQGSNTEAF
. TRBV9 ASSGDFQGTQY
. TRBV5-1 ASSSGGANYGYT
TRBD1 TRBV5-4 ASSETGDSYNEQF
TRBD2 TRBV27 ASSLKGLAGVGYEQY